A selection of T cell receptor beta chains follows, all from one sample in a study of shared clonotypes between healthy human individuals. Data came from immunoSEQ multiplex PCR; TCRdb stores just in-frame clones and leaves some out. Of 2 million to 3 million clones listed, around nine tenths were seen once; the top ten hold roughly 0.13%. Sequencing was carried out using naive CD4+ T cells sorted from blood. These receptors were obtained from a man between 18 and 29 years old in good health. The CDR3 runs from the conserved cysteine through the conserved F or W.

TRBV6-5	TRBJ1-2	CASSRRANYGYTF
TRBV7-9	TRBJ2-2	CASSFGWTGELFF
TRBV4-1	TRBJ2-5	CASSQDVTGVRETQYF
TRBV6-6	TRBJ2-7	CASSSVTGAIYEQYF
TRBV30	TRBJ2-7	CAWSGRAGEQYF
TRBV29-1	TRBJ2-7	CSVEGWADRDALSYEQYF
TRBV7-2	TRBJ1-1	CASSLGETLTEAFF
TRBV2	TRBJ2-2	CASTQSGDRAGELFF
TRBV7-2	TRBJ1-1	CASSLKGEAFF
TRBV1	TRBJ1-1	CTSSGDKNTEAFF
TRBV6-5	TRBJ1-1	CASSQQGTEAFF
TRBV19	TRBJ1-5	CASSWGRGGPGQPQHF
TRBV18	TRBJ2-6	CASSLESGANVLTF
TRBV4-1	TRBJ1-2	CASSQDLHTFSYGYTF
TRBV7-2	TRBJ2-1	CASSLVSQLSYNEQFF
TRBV29-1	TRBJ1-1	CSVGQGVITEAFF
TRBV19	TRBJ1-1	CASSTSKGWNTEAFF
TRBV19	TRBJ2-5	CASSPGTTSIETQYF
TRBV7-2	TRBJ2-3	CASSLGSVDTQYF
TRBV19	TRBJ1-1	CASSIVSAEAFF
TRBV7-9	TRBJ1-3	CASSRGGLPGNTIYF
TRBV18	TRBJ2-5	CASSTRQQETQYF
TRBV7-2	TRBJ2-1	CASSFGAANEQFF